One T cell receptor (beta chain) is described in this entry. This CDR3 is built from 13 residues. The ends were cut back, 0 bases at V and 5 bases at J, with 8 bases in the middle. Per the germline V gene, CDR1 is SGDLS and CDR2 is YYNGEE. Negative isolation yielded CD4+ and CD8+ T cells, and FACS enriched TEMRA cells. The data stem from a study of CD8 T cells in Susac syndrome. A quantity of about 0.5 to 1 ug RNA underwent reverse transcription using random hexamers. immunoSEQ multiplex PCR amplified TCR beta CDR3 across 54 Vbeta, 13 Jbeta. One entry per CDR3 protein, called by TCRdb with MiXCR from the immunoSEQ multiplex PCR reads. The sample has a few hundred thousand distinct CDR3 sequences, about 95% seen once.

The chain recombines TRBV9 with TRBJ1-1; no clear D. The clonotype comes from a human donor with multiple sclerosis. Sequenced material: CD4+ T cells from PBMCs. This CDR3 is CASSVAEGTEAFF. DNA for the CDR3: TGTGCCAGCAGCGTAGCGGAGGGAACTGAAGCTTTCTTT.